One and the same sample provided the 3 T cell receptor beta chains below, sequenced in a study of blood T cells in healthy people across ages. Together with a sample-barcoded 5' primer, a J-beta primer mix was included in a second PCR lasting about 6 to 11 cycles. TCRdb called the 5' RACE reads again in MiXCR, with one record for every CDR3 protein. The repertoire includes 1,800,000 or so distinct CDR3 sequences, about 39% of them detected once, and roughly 24% sits in the top ten. The sequencing sample was made of blood. These receptors were taken from a human donor in good health.

This chain uses TRBV7-8 with TRBJ2-4; 7 nucleotides align to TRBD1. CDR1 is SGHVS, CDR2 FQNEAQ, per germline. V was clipped by 4 bases and J by 10 bases; unmatched bases: 1. The CDR3 is made up of 11 amino acids. The CDR3 DNA follows: TGTGCCAGCAGCTCGGGACAGATTCAGTACTTC. It encodes CASSSGQIQYF.

This clonotype was observed a few times. The rearrangement uses TRBV5-8 and TRBJ1-1; D is perhaps TRBD1 (5 bases). Per the germline V gene, CDR1 is SGHTS and CDR2 is YDEGEE. The V gene lost 2 bases and the J gene lost 5 bases, with 13 bases spanning the gap. The CDR3 spans 14 residues. The CDR3 here is CASSLMEGRTEAFF. CDR3 nucleotide sequence: TGTGCCAGCAGCTTAATGGAGGGGAGGACTGAAGCTTTCTTT. Based on the CDR3 plus reference TRBV5-8 and TRBJ1-1, the full variable domain is EAGVTQSPTHLIKTRGQQATLRCSPISGHTSVYWYQQALGLGLQFLLWYDEGEERNRGNFPPRFSGRQFPNYSSELNVNALELEDSALYLCASSLMEGRTEAFFGQGTRLTVV.

There are a few counts of this clonotype. The rearrangement uses TRBV24-1 and TRBJ1-5, with D possibly TRBD1 on 6 matching bases. Germline-derived CDR1 and CDR2 are KGHDR and SFDVKD. This CDR3 is 16 amino acids long. The ends were cut back, 3 bases at V and 2 bases at J, with 13 bases in the middle. The CDR3 DNA reads as TGTGCCACCAGTGATCCCCTGACAGGCCGCAATCAGCCCCAGCATTTT. Residues: CATSDPLTGRNQPQHF.